This T cell receptor (beta chain) was captured by sequencing in a study of T cell responses to AZD1222 COVID-19 vaccine. V was shortened by 4 bases and J by 3 bases, with 15 bases between the two germline ends. The CDR3 extends over 15 amino acids. Germline V gene sequence: CDR1 SQVTM, CDR2 ANQGSEA. Worth noting for this clone: Antigen: not known.

The protocol was immunoSEQ multiplex PCR, while the TCRdb copy is restricted to in-frame clones and leaves out a portion. The sample carries about 110,000 clones, 81% recorded once. Findings of the study overall: Only five to seven individuals given AZD1222 were seropositive at baseline. Nearly half of spike-specific TCRs reportedly target variant regions that are unmutated in the B.1.351 and B.1.1.7 variants.

Material: peripheral blood, obtained on day 0 of AZD1222 vaccination. The gene calls are TRBV29-1 and TRBJ1-4; D unclear. The sequence came from an adult in good health. The CDR3 loop is CSVVKRTPANEKLFF. DNA for the CDR3: TGCAGCGTTGTGAAGCGTACCCCGGCTAATGAAAAACTGTTTTTT.